The 32 T cell receptor beta chains listed next were all sequenced from one sample in a study of blood T cell repertoires in COVID-19. The data were produced by immunoSEQ multiplex PCR, yet TCRdb's version contains in-frame clones alone and is incomplete. The table has roughly 100,000 clones, about four fifths seen once. Sequenced material: peripheral blood. All receptors derive from a human donor in a cohort sampled during active COVID-19.

The V gene is TRBV6-5, the J gene TRBJ2-7; D not certain. This CDR3 has 15 residues. The germline V gene encodes CDR1 MNHEY and CDR2 SVGAGI. V was cut by 0 bases and J by 3 bases, with 12 bases left in between. CDR3 protein: CASSYSKGASYEQYF. In nucleotides, the CDR3 is TGTGCCAGCAGTTACTCGAAAGGAGCCAGCTACGAGCAGTACTTC.

This clone was recorded a few times. V and J are TRBV19 and TRBJ1-1; D unresolved. The CDR3 is 12 amino acids. Germline V gene lookup returns CDR1 LNHDA and CDR2 SQIVND (reference sequence). Trimming took 5 bases from V and 4 from J, leaving 8 bases between them. The CDR3 DNA follows: TGTGCCAGTAGTCAGGCCCCCACTGAAGCTTTCTTT. Translating gives CASSQAPTEAFF.

This clone has only a few counts. This rearrangement joins TRBV30 to TRBJ1-6, with D perhaps matching TRBD1 (6 bases). Trimming removed 2 bases at V and 9 bases at J, with 11 bases between. Germline V lookup: CDR1 GTSNPN, CDR2 SVGIG (reference sequence). This CDR3 region has 13 residues. As DNA, the CDR3 is TGTGCCTGGAGTAAGGGGGGGCTTTCACCCCTCCACTTT. This encodes CAWSKGGLSPLHF.

The chain uses TRBV27 and TRBJ2-6, with D possibly matching TRBD1 (5 bases). Trimming took 5 bases from V and 4 from J, leaving 15 bases between them. The CDR3 is 16 amino acids. Germline CDR1 MNHEY, CDR2 SMNVEV (reference sequence). As DNA, the CDR3 is TGTGCCAGCAGTCCCTCCCTCAGGGCCGGGGCCAACGTCCTGACTTTC. Translation: CASSPSLRAGANVLTF. Combining the CDR3 with reference TRBV27 and TRBJ2-6 gives the whole variable domain EAQVTQNPRYLITVTGKKLTVTCSQNMNHEYMSWYRQDPGLGLRQIYYSMNVEVTDKGDVPEGYKVSRKEKRNFPLILESPSPNQTSLYFCASSPSLRAGANVLTFGAGSRLTVL.

A word on this clone: Other nucleotide sequences in the sample specify the same CDR3. The chain combines TRBV6-5 with TRBJ2-7, with TRBD2 as a possible D gene (5 bases). The CDR3 runs to 12 residues. Germline V gene lookup returns CDR1 MNHEY and CDR2 SVGAGI. Trimming took 2 bases from V and 3 from J, leaving 5 bases between them. The CDR3 region is CASSYRGYEQYF. The CDR3 coding sequence is TGTGCCAGCAGTTACCGGGGCTACGAGCAGTACTTC.

The chain couples TRBV28 to TRBJ2-7; 10 nucleotides agree with TRBD2. Germline CDR1 reads MDHEN; CDR2 reads SYDVKM. J was trimmed by 4 bases and V by 6 bases; bases with no gene match: 9. The CDR3 sequence is 15 residues long. CDR3 sequence reads: CASRPYIAGGYEQYF. CDR3 nucleotides: TGTGCCAGCAGACCCTATATAGCGGGAGGATACGAGCAGTACTTC.

The V call is TRBV10-2, the J call TRBJ2-1, with D maybe TRBD1 (6 bases). This CDR3 comprises 15 residues. The germline gives CDR1 WSHSY, CDR2 SAAADI. V was pared by 8 bases and J by 4 bases, with 18 bases between. CDR3 region: CASGLLYGTYNEQFF. Written as DNA, the CDR3 is TGCGCCAGCGGCCTTCTTTACGGGACATACAATGAGCAGTTCTTC.

The sample holds one count of this clone. This chain joins TRBV5-1 and TRBJ2-7; tentative D call: TRBD1 (6 bases). The germline gives CDR1 SGHRS, CDR2 YFSETQ. V was trimmed by 2 bases and J by 6 bases, leaving 15 bases between them. The CDR3 has 14 amino acids. CDR3 coding DNA: TGCGCCAGCAGCTTACAGGGCCCCCCTAGCGAGCAGTACTTC. As protein: CASSLQGPPSEQYF. The complete variable domain, with remaining parts taken from reference TRBV5-1 and TRBJ2-7, reads KAGVTQTPRYLIKTRGQQVTLSCSPISGHRSVSWYQQTPGQGLQFLFEYFSETQRNKGNFPGRFSGRQFSNSRSEMNVSTLELGDSALYLCASSLQGPPSEQYFGPGTRLTVT.

This clone was detected only once. This chain links TRBV6-5 with TRBJ2-7; 7 bases are a match to TRBD2. This CDR3 spans 15 amino acids. Germline V gives CDR1 MNHEY, CDR2 SVGAGI. V gave up 6 bases and J gave up 6 bases; unmatched junction bases: 14. CDR3 nucleotide sequence: TGTGCCAGCAGCCCCGACCTTGGGGGGGATCCCGAGCAGTACTTC. This translates into CASSPDLGGDPEQYF.

The count of this clone is one. The genes are TRBV11-2 and TRBJ1-2; D gene uncertain. The CDR3 consists of 15 residues. Trimming took off 0 bases at V and 2 bases at J, with 10 bases between the two ends. Germline loops: CDR1 SGHAT, CDR2 FQNNGV. CDR3 DNA sequence: TGTGCCAGCAGCTTAGATTATGACGGGAACTATGGCTACACCTTC. Its protein is CASSLDYDGNYGYTF.

The gene calls are TRBV2 and TRBJ1-4, with 8 bases fitting TRBD1. Per the germline V gene, CDR1 is SNHLY and CDR2 is FYNNEI. V lost 1 base to trimming and J lost 8 bases; unmatched junction nucleotides: 6. The CDR3 contains 15 residues. In DNA form, the CDR3 reads TGTGCCAGCAGTGAAGTGACAGGGGAGTTGGAAAAACTGTTTTTT. It yields the protein CASSEVTGELEKLFF.

The chain joins TRBV5-8 to TRBJ1-5; no reliable D call. V lost 0 bases and J lost 7, with 11 bases in between. The CDR3 runs 14 residues. In germline, CDR1 is SGHTS, CDR2 YDEGEE. CDR3 protein: CASSLGETLQPQHF. DNA of the CDR3: TGTGCCAGCAGCTTGGGGGAGACTCTCCAGCCCCAGCATTTT.

This clone was picked up one time. The genes are TRBV6-6 and TRBJ2-7; 8 bases line up with TRBD1. This CDR3 contains 16 residues. The germline gives CDR1 MNHNY, CDR2 SVGAGI (reference sequence). Trimming took 0 bases from V and 3 from J; bases not matched to a gene: 7. As DNA, the CDR3 is TGTGCCAGCAGTTACTCCCCTGGGGGGACAGGCTACGAGCAGTACTTC. Encoded protein: CASSYSPGGTGYEQYF.

The chain uses TRBV4-1 and TRBJ2-7; 11 nucleotides align to TRBD2. The V segment lost 4 bases and the J segment 5 bases; nucleotides outside the gene matches: 13. Per the germline V gene, CDR1 is MGHRA and CDR2 is YSYEKL. The CDR3 runs 17 residues. As DNA, the CDR3 is TGCGCCAGCAGCCGTGGCACTAGCGGGGGTCCTCAGAACGAGCAGTACTTC. Protein: CASSRGTSGGPQNEQYF.

This rearrangement joins TRBV10-1 to TRBJ2-7; D is ambiguous. The CDR3 contains 14 residues. CDR1 is WNHNN, CDR2 SYGVQD, per germline (reference sequence). The V and J ends lost 2 bases and 0 bases respectively, with 8 bases between them. CDR3 DNA sequence: TGCGCCAGCAGTGAGGCTGCTATCTCCTACGAGCAGTACTTC. Translated: CASSEAAISYEQYF.

The CDR3: CSASGATGGSSYEQYF. The CDR3 bases are TGCAGTGCTAGTGGGGCCACGGGCGGGAGCTCCTACGAGCAGTACTTC. The genes are TRBV20-1 and TRBJ2-7, with TRBD2 identical over 7 bases. CDR1 DFQATT and CDR2 SNEGSKA come from the germline V gene (reference sequence). The V segment lost 3 bases and the J segment 0 bases; nucleotides outside the gene matches: 11. The CDR3 extends over 16 amino acids.

This clone has a single count. The chain has TRBV28 and TRBJ2-7; TRBD2 matches at 7 bases. CDR3 length: 12 residues. CDR1 and CDR2 (germline): MDHEN, SYDVKM. V gave up 8 bases and J gave up 0 bases; unmatched junction bases: 1. CDR3 nucleotide sequence: TGTGCCAGCCAGCGGGGCTCCTACGAGCAGTACTTC. Residues: CASQRGSYEQYF.

This clone showed up just once. The V and J genes are TRBV24-1 and TRBJ2-7; 10 bases align to TRBD1. Germline loops: CDR1 KGHDR, CDR2 SFDVKD. Germline trimming cut 8 bases from V and 3 bases from J; bases unmatched to any gene: 9. The CDR3 has 15 residues. In nucleotides, the CDR3 is TGTGCCACCAACACTCCGGGACAGGGGATCTACGAGCAGTACTTC. Its translation is CATNTPGQGIYEQYF.

The chain has TRBV5-6 and TRBJ2-7; no clear D gene. CDR1 and CDR2 (germline): SGHDT, YYEEEE. The CDR3 sequence is 14 residues long. V was clipped by 1 base and J by 0 bases, with 8 bases between them. The CDR3 is CASSLLVSSYEQYF. CDR3 DNA: TGTGCCAGCAGCTTGCTGGTGAGCTCCTACGAGCAGTACTTC.

This chain links TRBV15 with TRBJ2-7, with 12 bases lining up with TRBD2. The CDR3 spans 15 residues. Trimming took 1 base from V and 6 from J; bases not matched to a gene: 4. Germline CDR1 reads LNHNV; CDR2 reads YYDKDF (reference sequence). This chain's CDR3 is CATSRVGLAGREQYF. For the CDR3, the DNA is TGTGCCACCAGCAGAGTGGGACTAGCGGGCCGCGAGCAGTACTTC.

The V and J genes are TRBV4-2 and TRBJ2-3; 8 bases fit TRBD2. This CDR3 is built from 18 residues. Germline V lookup: CDR1 LGHNA, CDR2 YNFKEQ. After removal of 0 bases from V and 3 bases from J, the junction contained 11 bases not matched to a gene. The CDR3 coding sequence is TGTGCCAGCAGCCAAGAATTCACGGTGGGCGGGAGGACAGATACGCAGTATTTT. Translated, it gives CASSQEFTVGGRTDTQYF.

The rearrangement links TRBV19 to TRBJ2-7; D gene unclear. The CDR3 sequence is 13 residues long. From germline, CDR1 is LNHDA and CDR2 SQIVND (reference sequence). Trimming shortened V by 1 base and J by 6 bases, and 10 bases separated the two germline ends. The CDR3: CASSIVAPGEQYF. The CDR3 DNA sequence: TGTGCCAGTAGTATAGTTGCGCCCGGCGAGCAGTACTTC. Variable domain in full (rest from reference TRBV19 and TRBJ2-7): DGGITQSPKYLFRKEGQNVTLSCEQNLNHDAMYWYRQDPGQGLRLIYYSQIVNDFQKGDIAEGYSVSREKKESFPLTVTSAQKNPTAFYLCASSIVAPGEQYFGPGTRLTVT.

The chain has TRBV27 and TRBJ1-1; D is unclear. The length of the CDR3 is 13 residues. The V end lost 4 bases, the J end lost 4 bases, and 10 bases lay between the germline ends. Germline CDR1 reads MNHEY; CDR2 reads SMNVEV (reference sequence). In DNA, the CDR3 is TGTGCCAGCAGTTCCCGGGGTCCCACTGAAGCTTTCTTT. This translates into CASSSRGPTEAFF.

This chain connects TRBV18 to TRBJ1-2; 9 nucleotides agree with TRBD1. CDR3 length: 13 amino acids. J was trimmed by 7 bases and V by 2 bases; bases with no gene match: 2. Germline V gene data show CDR1 as KGHSH and CDR2 as LQKENI. CDR3 sequence (DNA): TGTGCCAGCTCACCAGCACAGGGGGCTGGCTACACCTTC. This sequence encodes CASSPAQGAGYTF.

The chain employs TRBV5-5 and TRBJ2-5, with TRBD1 matching 9 bases. The CDR3 covers 15 residues. Germline-derived CDR1 and CDR2 are SGHKS and YYEKEE (reference sequence). The V segment lost 8 bases and the J segment 3 bases; nucleotides outside the gene matches: 11. Here the CDR3 DNA reads TGTGCCAGGCAAAGGGACAGGGAAGAAAAAGAGACCCAGTACTTC. This translates into CARQRDREEKETQYF.

This chain uses TRBV7-8 with TRBJ2-1; TRBD2 matches at 7 bases. Germline V gene sequence: CDR1 SGHVS, CDR2 FQNEAQ. This CDR3 contains 15 residues. Germline trimming cut 3 bases from V and 6 bases from J; bases unmatched to any gene: 8. The CDR3 bases are TGTGCCAGCAGCTTCATGCGGGAGCGGGCCAATGAGCAGTTCTTC. It is translated as CASSFMRERANEQFF.

The V call is TRBV7-6, the J call TRBJ2-7; 7 bases agree with TRBD2. This CDR3 spans 16 amino acids. Trimming at V came to 1 base and at J to 5 bases, leaving 11 bases not matched to a gene. Germline V gene data show CDR1 as SGHVS and CDR2 as FNYEAQ. The chain's CDR3 is CASSLGPSLANHEQYF. The DNA of the CDR3 is TGTGCCAGCAGCTTAGGACCGTCACTAGCGAACCACGAGCAGTACTTC.

This clone occurred once. CDR3 DNA sequence: TGTGCCTGGAGTTCACGTCGAGGCGGGTACAGCTACGAGCAGTACTTC. It encodes CAWSSRRGGYSYEQYF. J is TRBJ2-7 and V is TRBV30, with TRBD2 as a possible D gene (5 bases). Trimming removed 2 bases at V and 3 bases at J, with 20 bases between. Germline assignment: CDR1 GTSNPN and CDR2 SVGIG (reference sequence). CDR3 length: 16 amino acids.

The CDR3 loop reads CASSLGTADNTEAFF. DNA for the CDR3: TGTGCCAGCTCATTAGGGACAGCGGACAACACTGAAGCTTTCTTT. The chain employs TRBV18 and TRBJ1-1; 7 positions agree with TRBD1. Germline V CDR1 and CDR2: KGHSH, LQKENI. The CDR3 totals 15 residues. Trimming removed 5 bases from V and 2 bases from J; junction bases left unmatched: 8.

The CDR3 is CASSQGQGSLEQYF. As DNA, the CDR3 is TGTGCCAGCAGCCAGGGACAGGGTTCCCTCGAGCAGTACTTC. The chain links TRBV5-5 to TRBJ2-7; 9 positions match TRBD1. CDR1 and CDR2 (germline): SGHKS, YYEKEE (reference sequence). J gave up 6 bases and V 4 bases, and 8 bases lay outside the gene matches. The CDR3 is 14 residues long.

There are a few counts of this clone. V and J are TRBV6-6 and TRBJ1-6, with TRBD1 identical over 9 bases. CDR3 length: 15 amino acids. Trimming removed 6 bases from V and 9 bases from J; junction bases left unmatched: 9. The germline gives CDR1 MNHNY, CDR2 SVGAGI (reference sequence). CDR3 protein: CASSNGKQGASPLHF. CDR3 nucleotides: TGTGCCAGCAGCAACGGGAAACAGGGGGCTTCACCCCTCCACTTT.

This clone showed up just a few times. The V call is TRBV2, the J call TRBJ2-7, with TRBD2 identical over 9 bases. Germline lookup yields CDR1 SNHLY and CDR2 FYNNEI. V lost 6 bases and J lost 0; bases outside the gene matches: 3. The CDR3 is 14 residues long. CDR3 sequence reads: CASRRLADSYEQYF. CDR3 DNA sequence: TGTGCCAGCAGGCGACTAGCGGACTCCTACGAGCAGTACTTC.